These 13 T cell receptor beta chains share one sample of origin, sequenced in a study of T-cell reconstitution after alpha-beta-depleted transplantation in children (dated by TCRdb to the mid-2010s). Library construction relied on PCR. Reads for this sample came from an Illumina HiSeq 2500. TCR library preparation used molecular barcoding, with unique molecular identifiers applied to normalize quantification of the TCRbeta repertoire. TCRdb reworked the public reads: Q25 trimming with fastp, MiXCR clone assembly, productive beta chains retained. Rows with a matching CDR3 protein are joined into one entry that keeps the most common DNA and genes. This sample lists approximately 400,000 distinct CDR3 sequences; 11% were detected once. The top ten hold 4.5% to 6.5% of the sample. The sequencing used PBMCs from the stem cell graft donor, collected from the stem cell graft. The receptors originated from a human donor who donated a stem cell graft to a child with acute myeloid leukemia.

The sample holds many counts of this clonotype. The chain uses TRBV11-1 and TRBJ2-1; no definite D call. This CDR3 has 15 residues. V dropped 1 base and J dropped 1 base, with 8 bases sitting between them. Germline V gives CDR1 SGHAT, CDR2 FQDESV (reference sequence). The CDR3 is CASSLGSRSYNEQFF. Written as DNA, the CDR3 is TGTGCCAGCAGCTTAGGTAGCCGGTCCTACAATGAGCAGTTCTTC.

This clonotype was observed many times. The gene calls are TRBV6-6 and TRBJ1-1; D perhaps matches TRBD1 (6 bases). The CDR3 runs to 13 residues. Germline V gives CDR1 MNHNY, CDR2 SVGAGI (reference sequence). Trimming pared 10 bases from V and 0 bases from J, leaving 12 bases between. Here the CDR3 reads CAIKGHMNTEAFF. The CDR3 DNA sequence: TGTGCCATCAAGGGACATATGAACACTGAAGCTTTCTTT.

This clonotype has at least ten counts. This chain uses TRBV20-1 with TRBJ2-7, with D possibly being TRBD2 (6 bases). This CDR3 has 14 amino acids. V was clipped by 4 bases and J by 3 bases, with 16 bases between them. Germline V gene lookup returns CDR1 DFQATT and CDR2 SNEGSKA (reference sequence). This chain's CDR3 is CSATGGAGNYEQYF. The CDR3 coding sequence is TGCAGTGCTACGGGCGGGGCAGGGAACTACGAGCAGTACTTC.

In its sample, this clonotype was seen a few times. The chain couples TRBV20-1 to TRBJ2-3, with D tentatively TRBD2 (5 bases). Germline CDR1 DFQATT, CDR2 SNEGSKA (reference sequence). This CDR3 contains 15 residues. V lost 0 bases, J lost 6 bases, and 16 bases lay in between. The CDR3 DNA reads TGCAGTGCTAGAGATGGAGGTAGCCCGGGCGATACGCAGTATTTT. This gives the protein CSARDGGSPGDTQYF.

This clonotype has a handful of counts. The V and J genes are TRBV15 and TRBJ1-2; a possible D gene is TRBD1 (6 bases). Trimming shortened V by 0 bases and J by 3 bases, and 14 bases separated the two germline ends. Germline V gene data show CDR1 as LNHNV and CDR2 as YYDKDF (reference sequence). CDR3 length: 16 residues. In DNA, the CDR3 is TGTGCCACCAGCAGAGAGTTAGGGGGGGGGGACTATGGCTACACCTTC. Amino acid sequence: CATSRELGGGDYGYTF.

This clonotype turned up a few times. The genes are TRBV12-3 or TRBV12-4 and TRBJ2-2, with D unresolved. The CDR3 sequence is 16 residues long. V was clipped by 7 bases and J by 3 bases, with 18 bases between them. CDR3 nucleotide sequence: TGTGCCAGCACCCCTGGGTGGGAAGGGTACACCGGGGAGCTGTTTTTT. Protein: CASTPGWEGYTGELFF.

This rearrangement joins TRBV20-1 to TRBJ2-4; 10 nucleotides align to TRBD1. The junction had 10 bases not matched to a gene; V was cut back by 5 bases and J by 0 bases. Germline values: CDR1 DFQATT, CDR2 SNEGSKA (reference sequence). The CDR3 sequence is 17 residues long. CDR3 sequence: CSADRDRGPIAKNIQYF. Written as DNA, the CDR3 is TGCAGTGCTGACCGGGACAGGGGTCCAATAGCCAAAAACATTCAGTACTTC.

The J gene is TRBJ2-5, the V gene TRBV3-1; D gene unclear. V was cut by 3 bases and J by 5 bases, with 7 bases left in between. The CDR3 runs 12 residues. CDR1 and CDR2 from the germline V gene are LGHDT and YNNKEL (reference sequence). The DNA of the CDR3 is TGTGCCAGCAGCCAGAACACGGAGACCCAGTACTTC. Amino acid sequence: CASSQNTETQYF.

The rearrangement uses TRBV5-1 and TRBJ2-7; D gene uncertain. Between the trimmed V and J ends, which lost 2 bases and 4 bases, there was a span of 13 bases. The CDR3 has 14 amino acids. CDR1 is SGHRS and CDR2 is YFSETQ in the germline V gene. The CDR3 DNA reads as TGCGCCAGCAGCTTCCTAGGGTCTAAGTACGAGCAGTACTTC. Its translation is CASSFLGSKYEQYF.

This clonotype came up a few times. The junction departs from the called germline gene at one end, perhaps through a read error. The V and J genes are TRBV7-9 and TRBJ2-7; perhaps D is TRBD1 or TRBD2 (6 bases each). The CDR3 runs to 12 residues. Germline CDR1 and CDR2: SEHNR and FQNEAQ (reference sequence). DNA of the CDR3: TGTGCCAGCAGAATCGAGGCTCAGGGGCTAGCGTTC. Translating it yields CASRIEAQGLAF.

This clonotype was recorded at least ten times. The chain couples TRBV7-8 to TRBJ2-3, with D possibly being TRBD2 (5 bases). The CDR3 loop spans 15 amino acids. Germline lookup yields CDR1 SGHVS and CDR2 FQNEAQ. V was shortened by 5 bases and J by 0 bases, with 12 bases between the two germline ends. In nucleotides, the CDR3 is TGTGCCAGCAGCATTCCCTGGACTAGCACAGATACGCAGTATTTT. This sequence encodes CASSIPWTSTDTQYF.

V gene TRBV12-3 or TRBV12-4 combines with J gene TRBJ1-1, with D possibly matching TRBD1 (6 bases). V was pared by 5 bases and J by 0 bases, with 16 bases between. This CDR3 region has 16 residues. CDR3 sequence: CASSTKGTGLNTEAFF. The CDR3 nucleotides read TGTGCCAGCAGTACTAAGGGTACAGGGTTGAACACTGAAGCTTTCTTT.

This clonotype was found a few times. The rearrangement links TRBV18 to TRBJ2-5, with 7 bases lining up with TRBD1. The V gene's germline CDR1 is KGHSH and CDR2 LQKENI. CDR3 length equals 13 residues. V lost 5 bases to trimming and J lost 5 bases; unmatched junction nucleotides: 5. The CDR3: CASSGQAQETQYF. The CDR3 nucleotides read TGTGCCAGCTCAGGACAGGCCCAGGAGACCCAGTACTTC.